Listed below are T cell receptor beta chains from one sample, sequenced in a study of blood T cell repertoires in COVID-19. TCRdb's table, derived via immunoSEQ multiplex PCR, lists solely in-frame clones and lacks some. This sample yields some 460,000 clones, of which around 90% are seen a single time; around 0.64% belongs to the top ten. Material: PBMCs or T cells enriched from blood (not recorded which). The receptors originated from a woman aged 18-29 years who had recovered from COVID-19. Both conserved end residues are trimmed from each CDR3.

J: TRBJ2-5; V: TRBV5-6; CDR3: ASSSMGQGAEETQY
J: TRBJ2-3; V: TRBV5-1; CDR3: ASSFSADTQY
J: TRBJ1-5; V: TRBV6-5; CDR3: ASSYVTGYQH
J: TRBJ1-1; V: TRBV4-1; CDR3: ASSPMDRLNTEAF
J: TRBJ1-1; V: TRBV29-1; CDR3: SANYKNTEAF
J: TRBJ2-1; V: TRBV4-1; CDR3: ASSPPSGGNYNEQF
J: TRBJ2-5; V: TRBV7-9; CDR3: ASSPGDLQETQY
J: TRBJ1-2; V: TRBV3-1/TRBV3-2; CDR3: ASSQDLGQGKHYGYT
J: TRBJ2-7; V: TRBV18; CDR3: ASSQGDTYEQY
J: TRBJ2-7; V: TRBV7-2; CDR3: ASSFLGASSEQY
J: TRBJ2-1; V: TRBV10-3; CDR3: AIQAGGQGGVDEQF
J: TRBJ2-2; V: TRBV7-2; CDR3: ASSLNRPIGGELF
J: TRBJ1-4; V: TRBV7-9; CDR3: ASSRGGGLGTNEKLF